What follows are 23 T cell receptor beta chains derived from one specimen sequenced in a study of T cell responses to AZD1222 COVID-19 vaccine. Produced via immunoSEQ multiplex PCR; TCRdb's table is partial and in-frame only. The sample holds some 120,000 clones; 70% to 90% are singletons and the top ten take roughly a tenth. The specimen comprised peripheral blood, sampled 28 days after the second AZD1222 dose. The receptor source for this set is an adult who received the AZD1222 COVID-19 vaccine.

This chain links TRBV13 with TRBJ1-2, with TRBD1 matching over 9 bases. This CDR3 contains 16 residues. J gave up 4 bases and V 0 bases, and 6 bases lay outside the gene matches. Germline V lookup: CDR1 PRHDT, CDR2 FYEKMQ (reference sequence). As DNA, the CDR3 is TGTGCCAGCAGCTTAGGCCCAGGGACAGGGTCCTATGGCTACACCTTC. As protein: CASSLGPGTGSYGYTF.

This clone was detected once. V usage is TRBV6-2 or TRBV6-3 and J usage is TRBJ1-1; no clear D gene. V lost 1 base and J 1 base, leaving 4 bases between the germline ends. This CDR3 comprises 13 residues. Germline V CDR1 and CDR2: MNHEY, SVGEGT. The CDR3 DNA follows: TGTGCCAGCAGTTACTGGGGGAACACTGAAGCTTTCTTT. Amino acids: CASSYWGNTEAFF.

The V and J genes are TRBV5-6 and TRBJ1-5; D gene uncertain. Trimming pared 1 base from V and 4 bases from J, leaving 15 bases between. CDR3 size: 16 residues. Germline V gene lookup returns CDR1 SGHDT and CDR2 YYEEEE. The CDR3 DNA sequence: TGTGCCAGCAGCTTGCACCTTGGGGAAAGAAATCAGCCCCAGCATTTT. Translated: CASSLHLGERNQPQHF. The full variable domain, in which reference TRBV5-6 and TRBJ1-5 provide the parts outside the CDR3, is DAGVTQSPTHLIKTRGQQVTLRCSPKSGHDTVSWYQQALGQGPQFIFQYYEEEERQRGNFPDRFSGHQFPNYSSELNVNALLLGDSALYLCASSLHLGERNQPQHFGDGTRLSIL.

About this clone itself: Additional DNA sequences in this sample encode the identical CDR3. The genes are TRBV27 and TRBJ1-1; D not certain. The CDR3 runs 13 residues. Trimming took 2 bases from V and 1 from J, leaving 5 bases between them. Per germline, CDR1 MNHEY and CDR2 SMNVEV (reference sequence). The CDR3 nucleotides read TGTGCCAGCAGTTTAAAGCCGAACACTGAAGCTTTCTTT. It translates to CASSLKPNTEAFF.

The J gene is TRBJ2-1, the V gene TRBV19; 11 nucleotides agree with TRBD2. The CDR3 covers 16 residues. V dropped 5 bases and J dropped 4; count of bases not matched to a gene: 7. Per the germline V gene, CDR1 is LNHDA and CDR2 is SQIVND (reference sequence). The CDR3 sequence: CASSFIAGGGYNEQFF. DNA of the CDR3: TGTGCCAGTAGTTTCATAGCGGGAGGGGGATACAATGAGCAGTTCTTC.

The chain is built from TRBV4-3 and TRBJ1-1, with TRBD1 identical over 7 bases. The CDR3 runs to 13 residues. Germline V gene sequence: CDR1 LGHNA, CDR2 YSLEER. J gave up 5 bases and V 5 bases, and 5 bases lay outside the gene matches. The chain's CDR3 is CASSTGQLTEAFF. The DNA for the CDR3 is TGCGCCAGCAGCACGGGACAGTTGACTGAAGCTTTCTTT.

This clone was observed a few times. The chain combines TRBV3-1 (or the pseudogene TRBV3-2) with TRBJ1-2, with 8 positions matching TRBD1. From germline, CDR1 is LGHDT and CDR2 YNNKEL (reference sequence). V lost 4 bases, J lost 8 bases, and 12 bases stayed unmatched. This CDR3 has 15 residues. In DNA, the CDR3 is TGTGCCAGCAGCCCCCGGACAGGGAACGAGGGAGGCTACACCTTC. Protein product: CASSPRTGNEGGYTF.

For the CDR3, the DNA is TGCAGCGTTGGAGGACAGGGGGGGGCCTACAATGAGCAGTTCTTC. Its translation: CSVGGQGGAYNEQFF. This sequence joins TRBV29-1 and TRBJ2-1; the match to TRBD1 covers 10 bases. V shed 4 bases and J 2 bases; nucleotides not matched to a gene: 5. The germline V gene encodes CDR1 SQVTM and CDR2 ANQGSEA. The CDR3 extends over 15 amino acids.

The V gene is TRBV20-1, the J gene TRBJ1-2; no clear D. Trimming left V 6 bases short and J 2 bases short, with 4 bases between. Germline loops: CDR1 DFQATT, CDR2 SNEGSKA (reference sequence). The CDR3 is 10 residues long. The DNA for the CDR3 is TGCAGTGCGGTAAACTATGGCTACACCTTC. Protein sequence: CSAVNYGYTF.

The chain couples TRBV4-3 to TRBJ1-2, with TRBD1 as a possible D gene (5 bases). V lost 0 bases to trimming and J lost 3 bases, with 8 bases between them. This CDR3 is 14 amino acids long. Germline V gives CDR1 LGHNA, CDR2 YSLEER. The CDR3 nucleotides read TGCGCCAGCAGCCAAGATCAGGGACACTATGGCTACACCTTC. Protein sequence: CASSQDQGHYGYTF.

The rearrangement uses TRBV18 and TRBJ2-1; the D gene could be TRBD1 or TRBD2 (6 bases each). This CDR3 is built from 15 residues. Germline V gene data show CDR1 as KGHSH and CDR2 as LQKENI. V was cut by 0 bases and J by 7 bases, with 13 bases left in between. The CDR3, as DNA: TGTGCCAGCTCACCACCGGGGGGCGGTATTAATGAGCAGTTCTTC. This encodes CASSPPGGGINEQFF.

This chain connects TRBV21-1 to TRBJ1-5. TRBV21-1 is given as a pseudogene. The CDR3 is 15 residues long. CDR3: CASSKAGRIDQPQHF. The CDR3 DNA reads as TGTGCCAGCAGCAAAGCGGGACGGATAGATCAGCCCCAGCATTTT.

DNA of the CDR3: TGCAGTGCGTCCCAGGGGGGAGAAGCTTTCTTT. Its translation: CSASQGGEAFF. The V and J genes are TRBV20-1 and TRBJ1-1; 7 bases align to TRBD1. Germline V lookup: CDR1 DFQATT, CDR2 SNEGSKA (reference sequence). CDR3 size: 11 residues. With 6 bases clipped from V and 8 bases from J, the junction kept 6 bases outside the gene matches.

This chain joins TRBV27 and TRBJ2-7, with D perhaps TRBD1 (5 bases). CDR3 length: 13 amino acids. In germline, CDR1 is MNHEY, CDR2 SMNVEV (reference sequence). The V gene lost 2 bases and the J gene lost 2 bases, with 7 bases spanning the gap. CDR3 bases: TGTGCCAGCAGTTTAGACAGAGCCTACGAGCAGTACTTC. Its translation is CASSLDRAYEQYF.

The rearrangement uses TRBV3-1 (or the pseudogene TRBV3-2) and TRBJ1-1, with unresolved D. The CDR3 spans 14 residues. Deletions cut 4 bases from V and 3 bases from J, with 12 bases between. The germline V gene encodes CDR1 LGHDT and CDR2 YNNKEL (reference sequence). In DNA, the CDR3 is TGTGCCAGCAGCCTGTGGAAGTTGGACACTGAAGCTTTCTTT. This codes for CASSLWKLDTEAFF.

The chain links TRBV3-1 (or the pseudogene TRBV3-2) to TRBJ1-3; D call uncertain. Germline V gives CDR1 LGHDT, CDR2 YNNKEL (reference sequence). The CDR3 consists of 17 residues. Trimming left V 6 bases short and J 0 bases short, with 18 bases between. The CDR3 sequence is CASRAKNYQFSGNTIYF. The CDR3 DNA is TGTGCCAGCAGAGCCAAGAACTATCAATTCTCTGGAAACACCATATATTTT.

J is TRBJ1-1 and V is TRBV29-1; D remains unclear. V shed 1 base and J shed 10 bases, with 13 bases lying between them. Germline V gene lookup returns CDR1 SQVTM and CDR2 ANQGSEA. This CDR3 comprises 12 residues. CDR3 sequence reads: CSVEGLRIRAFF. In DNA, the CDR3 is TGCAGCGTTGAAGGACTGAGAATAAGAGCTTTCTTT.

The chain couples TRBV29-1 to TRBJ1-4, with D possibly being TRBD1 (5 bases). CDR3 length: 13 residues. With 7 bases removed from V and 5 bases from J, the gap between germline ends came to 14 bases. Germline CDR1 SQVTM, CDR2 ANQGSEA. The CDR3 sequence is CSAMTVSNEKLFF. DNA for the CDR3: TGCAGCGCTATGACAGTATCCAATGAAAAACTGTTTTTT.

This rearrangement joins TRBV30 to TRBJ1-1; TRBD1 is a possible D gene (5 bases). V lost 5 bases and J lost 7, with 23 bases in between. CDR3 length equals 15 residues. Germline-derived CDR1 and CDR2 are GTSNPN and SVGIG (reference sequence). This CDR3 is CAWGRRQSAVFEAFF. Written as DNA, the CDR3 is TGTGCCTGGGGTAGGAGACAGTCCGCTGTTTTTGAAGCTTTCTTT. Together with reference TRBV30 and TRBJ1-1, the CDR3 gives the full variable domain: SQTIHQWPATLVQPVGSPLSLECTVEGTSNPNLYWYRQAAGRGLQLLFYSVGIGQISSEVPQNLSASRPQDRQFILSSKKLLLSDSGFYLCAWGRRQSAVFEAFFGQGTRLTVV.

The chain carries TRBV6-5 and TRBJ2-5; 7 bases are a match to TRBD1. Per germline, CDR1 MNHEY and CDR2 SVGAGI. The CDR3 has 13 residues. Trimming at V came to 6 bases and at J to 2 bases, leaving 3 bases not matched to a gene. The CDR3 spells CASRPGQQETQYF. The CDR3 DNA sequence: TGTGCCAGCAGGCCGGGACAGCAAGAGACCCAGTACTTC.

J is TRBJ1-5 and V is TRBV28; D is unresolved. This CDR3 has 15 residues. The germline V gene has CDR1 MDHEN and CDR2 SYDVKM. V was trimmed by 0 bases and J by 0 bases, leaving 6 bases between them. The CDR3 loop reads CASSLWDYSNQPQHF. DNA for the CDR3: TGTGCCAGCAGTTTATGGGATTATAGCAATCAGCCCCAGCATTTT.

The CDR3 is CATSRDPGWGETQYF. In DNA form, the CDR3 reads TGTGCCACCAGCAGAGATCCGGGTTGGGGAGAGACCCAGTACTTC. The chain links TRBV15 to TRBJ2-5, with D unclear. Germline V CDR1 and CDR2: LNHNV, YYDKDF (reference sequence). The CDR3 is made up of 15 amino acids. Trimming pared 0 bases from V and 4 bases from J, leaving 12 bases between. Variable domain in full (rest from reference TRBV15 and TRBJ2-5): DAMVIQNPRYQVTQFGKPVTLSCSQTLNHNVMYWYQQKSSQAPKLLFHYYDKDFNNEADTPDNFQSRRPNTSFCFLDIRSPGLGDTAMYLCATSRDPGWGETQYFGPGTRLLVL.

Written as DNA, the CDR3 is TGTGCCAGCAGTTGGTCCGGGAGAGACACTGAAGCTTTCTTT. Encoded protein: CASSWSGRDTEAFF. The J gene is TRBJ1-1, the V gene TRBV6-5; D is undetermined. Germline V gene sequence: CDR1 MNHEY, CDR2 SVGAGI. The CDR3 has 14 amino acids. Trimming left V 4 bases short and J 3 bases short, with 12 bases between.